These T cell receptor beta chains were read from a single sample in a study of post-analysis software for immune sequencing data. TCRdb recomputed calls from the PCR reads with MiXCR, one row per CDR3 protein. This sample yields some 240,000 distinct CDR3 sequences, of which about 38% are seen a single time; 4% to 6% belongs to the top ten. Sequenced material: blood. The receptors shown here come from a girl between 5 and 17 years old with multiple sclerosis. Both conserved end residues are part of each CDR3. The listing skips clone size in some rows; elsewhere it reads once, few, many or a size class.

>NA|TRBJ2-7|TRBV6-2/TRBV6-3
CASSYRLSYEQYF
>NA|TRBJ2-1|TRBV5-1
CASRRGEFGNEQFF
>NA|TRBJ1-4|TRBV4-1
CASSHSGKLNENLFF
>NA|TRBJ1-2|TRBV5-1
CASSFGGLQGGHGYTF
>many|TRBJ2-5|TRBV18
CASSVRDRAQETQYF
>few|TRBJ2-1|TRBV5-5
CASSNWSGGPRNEQFF
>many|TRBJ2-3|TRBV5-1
CASSPGVSDTQYF
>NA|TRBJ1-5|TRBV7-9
CASSSPGEGTGVFGNQPQHF
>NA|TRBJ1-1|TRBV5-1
CASSLGAGGRGTEAFF
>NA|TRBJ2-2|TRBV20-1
CSARDGLRDISTGELFF
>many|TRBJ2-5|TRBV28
CASSHGGSYQETQYF
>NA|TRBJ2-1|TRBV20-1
CSAAGTSGSNEQFF
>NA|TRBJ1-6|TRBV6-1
CASSPPGGRVYNSPLHF
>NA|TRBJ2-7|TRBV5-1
CASSSDRDYEQYF
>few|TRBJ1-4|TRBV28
CASSRDKGYATNEKLFF